The 10 T cell receptor beta chains below all came from one sample that was sequenced in a study of T cell responses to AZD1222 COVID-19 vaccine. The repertoire was sequenced with immunoSEQ multiplex PCR; TCRdb's copy has only in-frame clones and lacks some. The sample includes 150,000 to 200,000 clones, roughly 90% seen only once; the top ten take around 1.2%. The sample in question was peripheral blood, obtained 28 days after the second AZD1222 dose. Receptors were obtained from an adult who received the AZD1222 COVID-19 vaccine.

The chain is built from TRBV29-1 and TRBJ1-2, with D possibly TRBD1 on 5 matching bases. V was clipped by 7 bases and J by 4 bases, with 16 bases between them. The CDR3 totals 13 residues. CDR1 SQVTM and CDR2 ANQGSEA come from the germline V gene. The CDR3 region has the DNA TGCAGCGCTGGGGACCGGGTGCCCTATGGCTACACCTTC. Its protein is CSAGDRVPYGYTF. Looking up the rest from reference TRBV29-1 and TRBJ1-2 gives the full variable domain: SAVISQKPSRDICQRGTSLTIQCQVDSQVTMMFWYRQQPGQSLTLIATANQGSEATYESGFVIDKFPISRPNLTFSTLTVSNMSPEDSSIYLCSAGDRVPYGYTFGSGTRLTVV.

J is TRBJ2-5 and V is TRBV9, with TRBD2 identical over 10 bases. CDR1 SGDLS and CDR2 YYNGEE come from the germline V gene. The CDR3 is 18 residues long. V shed 0 bases, J shed 5 bases, and the junction held 13 bases outside the gene matches. CDR3 sequence: CASSVDGRLAGRPETQYF. As DNA, the CDR3 is TGTGCCAGCAGCGTAGATGGGAGACTAGCGGGCCGGCCGGAGACCCAGTACTTC.

The V gene is TRBV27, the J gene TRBJ2-5; 10 positions match TRBD1. CDR1 and CDR2 from the germline V gene are MNHEY and SMNVEV (reference sequence). Trimming took 7 bases from V and 5 from J; bases not matched to a gene: 7. CDR3 length equals 14 residues. The chain's CDR3 is CASMAGQGFETQYF. In nucleotides, the CDR3 is TGTGCCAGCATGGCGGGACAGGGGTTCGAGACCCAGTACTTC.

This clone was observed once. The rearrangement links TRBV25-1 to TRBJ1-6, with D uncertain. The ends were cut back, 4 bases at V and 10 bases at J, with 14 bases in the middle. Germline V gene sequence: CDR1 MGHDK, CDR2 SYGVNS. The length of the CDR3 is 14 residues. Here the CDR3 reads CASSVLSTGSPLHF. Written as DNA, the CDR3 is TGTGCCAGCAGTGTATTATCTACCGGGTCACCCCTCCACTTT.

In this sample, this clone turned up a few times. The chain employs TRBV15 and TRBJ2-1; TRBD2 might be the D (6 bases). Trimming took 5 bases from V and 3 from J, leaving 14 bases between them. This CDR3 spans 15 amino acids. Germline-derived CDR1 and CDR2 are LNHNV and YYDKDF (reference sequence). The CDR3 spells CATSPGGAGYNEQFF. In DNA form, the CDR3 reads TGTGCCACCAGCCCTGGCGGGGCCGGCTACAATGAGCAGTTCTTC.

The chain employs TRBV9 and TRBJ1-5; perhaps TRBD1 as D (6 bases). From germline, CDR1 is SGDLS and CDR2 YYNGEE. V lost 3 bases, J lost 0 bases, and 13 bases lay in between. CDR3 length equals 16 residues. The CDR3 sequence is CASSEGGPYSNQPQHF. The CDR3 coding sequence is TGTGCCAGCAGCGAGGGGGGCCCCTATAGCAATCAGCCCCAGCATTTT.

The chain couples TRBV11-3 to TRBJ2-1; 11 positions match TRBD2. The CDR3 is 17 residues long. V lost 3 bases and J lost 0; bases outside the gene matches: 4. CDR1 is SGHNT and CDR2 is YENEEA in the germline V gene. CDR3: CASSLGLAASSYNEQFF. The DNA for the CDR3 is TGTGCCAGCAGCTTGGGACTAGCGGCTAGCTCCTACAATGAGCAGTTCTTC.

This clone was observed a single time. V usage is TRBV11-3 and J usage is TRBJ1-4, with TRBD1 matching over 7 bases. J lost 2 bases, V lost 4 bases, and 4 bases had no gene match. Germline CDR1 and CDR2: SGHNT and YENEEA. This CDR3 is built from 15 residues. CDR3 protein: CASSCDRATNEKLFF. For the CDR3, the DNA is TGTGCCAGCAGCTGCGACAGGGCCACTAATGAAAAACTGTTTTTT.

The J gene is TRBJ2-7, the V gene TRBV29-1; D is undetermined. Germline V gene sequence: CDR1 SQVTM, CDR2 ANQGSEA. The V end lost 4 bases, the J end lost 3 bases, and 10 bases lay between the germline ends. This CDR3 is 12 amino acids long. CDR3 protein: CSVAGENYEQYF. The CDR3 DNA reads TGCAGCGTTGCCGGTGAAAACTACGAGCAGTACTTC.

The rearrangement joins TRBV6-5 to TRBJ1-3; D is unresolved. The germline V gene encodes CDR1 MNHEY and CDR2 SVGAGI. CDR3 length: 13 residues. Trimming stripped 6 bases from V and 0 bases from J, with 6 bases between. The CDR3 loop is CASRPSSGNTIYF. In DNA, the CDR3 is TGTGCCAGCAGGCCCAGCTCTGGAAACACCATATATTTT.